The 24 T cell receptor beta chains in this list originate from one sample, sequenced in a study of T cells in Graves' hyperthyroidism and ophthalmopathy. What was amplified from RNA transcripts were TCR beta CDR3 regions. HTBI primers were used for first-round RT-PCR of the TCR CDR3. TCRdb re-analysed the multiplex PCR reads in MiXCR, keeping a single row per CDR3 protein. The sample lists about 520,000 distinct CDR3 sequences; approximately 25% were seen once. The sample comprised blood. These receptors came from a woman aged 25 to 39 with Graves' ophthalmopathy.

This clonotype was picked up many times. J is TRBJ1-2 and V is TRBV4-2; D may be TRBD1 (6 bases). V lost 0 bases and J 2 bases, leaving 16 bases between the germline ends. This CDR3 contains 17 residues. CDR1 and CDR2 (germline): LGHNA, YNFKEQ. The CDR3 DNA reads TGTGCCAGCAGCCAAGATCTTATAAAAGGGGGGAACTATGGCTACACCTTC. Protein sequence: CASSQDLIKGGNYGYTF.

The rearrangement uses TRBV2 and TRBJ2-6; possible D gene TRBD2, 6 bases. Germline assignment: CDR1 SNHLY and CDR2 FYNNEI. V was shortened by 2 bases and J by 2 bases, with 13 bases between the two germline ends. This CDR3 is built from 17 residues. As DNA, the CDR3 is TGTGCCAGCAGTGAAAGGAGGGAATGGGCTGGGGCCAACGTCCTGACTTTC. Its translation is CASSERREWAGANVLTF.

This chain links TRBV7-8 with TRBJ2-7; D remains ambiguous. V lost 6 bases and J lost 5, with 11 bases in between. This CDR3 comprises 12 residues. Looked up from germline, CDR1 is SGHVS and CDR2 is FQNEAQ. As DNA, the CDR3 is TGTGCCAGCAGTTACACGTACAACGAGCAGTACTTC. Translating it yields CASSYTYNEQYF. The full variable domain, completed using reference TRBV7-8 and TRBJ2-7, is GAGVSQSPRYKVAKRGQDVALRCDPISGHVSLFWYQQALGQGPEFLTYFQNEAQLDKSGLPSDRFFAERPEGSVSTLKIQRTQQEDSAVYLCASSYTYNEQYFGPGTRLTVT.

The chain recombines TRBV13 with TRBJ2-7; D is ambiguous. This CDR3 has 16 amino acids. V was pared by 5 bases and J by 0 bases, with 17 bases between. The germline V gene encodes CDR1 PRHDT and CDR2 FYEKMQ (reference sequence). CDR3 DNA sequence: TGTGCCAGCAGCCCCGGGCCAAGGCAACTCTCCTACGAGCAGTACTTC. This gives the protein CASSPGPRQLSYEQYF.

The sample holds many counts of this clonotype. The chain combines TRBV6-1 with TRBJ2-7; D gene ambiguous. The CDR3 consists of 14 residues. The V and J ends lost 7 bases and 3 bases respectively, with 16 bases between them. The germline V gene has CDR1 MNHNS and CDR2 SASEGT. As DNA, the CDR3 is TGTGCCAGCACCGCAGGATCATCCCTCTACGAGCAGTACTTC. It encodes CASTAGSSLYEQYF.

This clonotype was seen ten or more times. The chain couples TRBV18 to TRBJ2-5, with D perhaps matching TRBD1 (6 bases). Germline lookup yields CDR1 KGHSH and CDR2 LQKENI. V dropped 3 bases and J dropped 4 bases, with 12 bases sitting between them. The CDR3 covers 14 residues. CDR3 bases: TGTGCCAGCTCACCGATCCGGGACACAGAGACCCAGTACTTC. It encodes CASSPIRDTETQYF.

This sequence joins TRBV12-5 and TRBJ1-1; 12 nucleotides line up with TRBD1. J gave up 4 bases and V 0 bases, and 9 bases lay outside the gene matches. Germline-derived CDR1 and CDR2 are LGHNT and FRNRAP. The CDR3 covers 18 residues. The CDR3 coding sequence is TGTGCTAGTGGTTTGGTATATGGGACAGGGGGCGCCGGCACTGAAGCTTTCTTT. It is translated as CASGLVYGTGGAGTEAFF.

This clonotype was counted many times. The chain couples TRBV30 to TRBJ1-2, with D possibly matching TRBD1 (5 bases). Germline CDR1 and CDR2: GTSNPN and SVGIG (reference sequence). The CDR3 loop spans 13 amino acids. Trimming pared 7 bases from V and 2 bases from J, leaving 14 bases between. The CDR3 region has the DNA TGTGCCTTTAATACCGGGGGAAACTATGGCTACACCTTC. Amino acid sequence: CAFNTGGNYGYTF.

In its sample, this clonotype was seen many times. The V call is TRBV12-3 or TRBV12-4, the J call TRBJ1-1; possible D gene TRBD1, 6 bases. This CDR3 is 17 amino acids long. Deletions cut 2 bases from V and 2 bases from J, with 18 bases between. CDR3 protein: CASSLSGGARRNTEAFF. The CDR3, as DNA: TGTGCCAGCAGTTTAAGTGGGGGGGCGAGGAGAAACACTGAAGCTTTCTTT.

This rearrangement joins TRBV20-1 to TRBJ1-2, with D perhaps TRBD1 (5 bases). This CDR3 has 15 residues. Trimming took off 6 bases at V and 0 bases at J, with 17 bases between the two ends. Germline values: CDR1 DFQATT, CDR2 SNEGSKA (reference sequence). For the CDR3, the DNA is TGCAGTGCACATGACAGTATGGGGGCTAACTATGGCTACACCTTC. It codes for CSAHDSMGANYGYTF.

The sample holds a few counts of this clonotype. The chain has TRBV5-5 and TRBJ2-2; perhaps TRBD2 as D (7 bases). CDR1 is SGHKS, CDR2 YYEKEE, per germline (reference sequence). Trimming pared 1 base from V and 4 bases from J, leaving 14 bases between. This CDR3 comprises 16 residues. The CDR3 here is CASSLLGGGVTGELFF. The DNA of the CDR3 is TGTGCCAGCAGCTTGCTTGGAGGGGGGGTCACCGGGGAGCTGTTTTTT.

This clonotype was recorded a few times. The CDR3 DNA follows: TGTGCCACCAGTGATGCATGGACAGGGAGTAGGAAAAGCACTGAAGCTTTCTTT. Encoded protein: CATSDAWTGSRKSTEAFF. The chain links TRBV24-1 to TRBJ1-1; 8 positions agree with TRBD1. After removal of 3 bases from V and 4 bases from J, the junction contained 15 bases not matched to a gene. Per germline, CDR1 KGHDR and CDR2 SFDVKD. This CDR3 is 18 amino acids long.

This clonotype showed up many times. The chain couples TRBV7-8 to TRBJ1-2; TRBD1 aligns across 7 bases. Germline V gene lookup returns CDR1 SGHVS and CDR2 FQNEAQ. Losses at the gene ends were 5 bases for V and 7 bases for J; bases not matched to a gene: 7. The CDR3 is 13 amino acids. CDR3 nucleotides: TGTGCCAGCAGCAGCCGGGACAGCAGTGGCTACACCTTC. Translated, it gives CASSSRDSSGYTF.

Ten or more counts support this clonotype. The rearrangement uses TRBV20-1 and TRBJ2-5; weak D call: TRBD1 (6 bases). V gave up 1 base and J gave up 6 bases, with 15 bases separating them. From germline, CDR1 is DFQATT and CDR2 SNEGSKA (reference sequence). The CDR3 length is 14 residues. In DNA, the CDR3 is TGCAGTGCTAGAGCCACACAGGGTGCGCAGACCCAGTACTTC. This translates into CSARATQGAQTQYF.

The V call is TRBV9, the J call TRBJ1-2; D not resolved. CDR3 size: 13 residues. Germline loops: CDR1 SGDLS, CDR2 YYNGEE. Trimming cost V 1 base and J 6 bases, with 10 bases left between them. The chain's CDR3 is CASSVFEGNGYTF. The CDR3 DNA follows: TGTGCCAGCAGCGTATTTGAAGGGAATGGCTACACCTTC.

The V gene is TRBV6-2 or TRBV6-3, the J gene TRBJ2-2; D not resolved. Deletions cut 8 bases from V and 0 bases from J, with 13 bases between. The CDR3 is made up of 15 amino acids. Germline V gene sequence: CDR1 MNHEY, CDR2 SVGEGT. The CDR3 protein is CASAPITANTGELFF. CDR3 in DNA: TGTGCCAGCGCGCCGATAACAGCGAACACCGGGGAGCTGTTTTTT.

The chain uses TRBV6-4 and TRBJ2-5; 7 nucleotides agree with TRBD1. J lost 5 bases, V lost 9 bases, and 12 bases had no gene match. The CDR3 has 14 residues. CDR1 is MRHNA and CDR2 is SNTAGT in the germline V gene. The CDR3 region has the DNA TGTGCCAGTGAGACAGGGTCTTATCGGGAGACCCAGTACTTC. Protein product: CASETGSYRETQYF.

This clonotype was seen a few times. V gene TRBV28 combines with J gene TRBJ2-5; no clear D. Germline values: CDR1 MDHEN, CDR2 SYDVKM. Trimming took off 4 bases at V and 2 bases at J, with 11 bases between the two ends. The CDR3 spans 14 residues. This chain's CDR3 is CASSSFPGQETQYF. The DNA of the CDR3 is TGTGCCAGCAGTTCCTTTCCAGGTCAAGAGACCCAGTACTTC.

CDR3 region: CASSRVSGDGQYF. The CDR3 DNA sequence: TGTGCCAGTAGTCGGGTTAGCGGTGATGGGCAGTACTTC. J is TRBJ2-7 and V is TRBV19, with D possibly being TRBD2 (6 bases). The germline V gene encodes CDR1 LNHDA and CDR2 SQIVND (reference sequence). Trimming cost V 5 bases and J 9 bases, with 17 bases left between them. The CDR3 runs to 13 residues.

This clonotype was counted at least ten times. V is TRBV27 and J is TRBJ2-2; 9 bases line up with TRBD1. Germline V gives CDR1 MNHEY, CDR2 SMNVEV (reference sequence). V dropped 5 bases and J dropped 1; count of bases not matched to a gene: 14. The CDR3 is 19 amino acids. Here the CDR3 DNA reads TGTGCCAGCAGTCAAGCGGGACAGGGCTATAGAGGGAACACCGGGGAGCTGTTTTTT. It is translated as CASSQAGQGYRGNTGELFF.

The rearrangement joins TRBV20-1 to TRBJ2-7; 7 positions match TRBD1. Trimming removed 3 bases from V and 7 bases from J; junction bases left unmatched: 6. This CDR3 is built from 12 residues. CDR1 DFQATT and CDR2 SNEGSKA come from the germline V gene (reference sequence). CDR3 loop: CSASSAGGEQYF. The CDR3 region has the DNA TGCAGTGCTAGTTCGGCAGGGGGAGAGCAGTACTTC.

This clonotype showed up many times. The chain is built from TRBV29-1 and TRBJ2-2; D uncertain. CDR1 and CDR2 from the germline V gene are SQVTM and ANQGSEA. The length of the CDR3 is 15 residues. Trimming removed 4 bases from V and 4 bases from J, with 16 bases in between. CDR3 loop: CSVVGGTHGTGELFF. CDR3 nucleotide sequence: TGCAGCGTTGTGGGTGGCACCCACGGCACCGGGGAGCTGTTTTTT.

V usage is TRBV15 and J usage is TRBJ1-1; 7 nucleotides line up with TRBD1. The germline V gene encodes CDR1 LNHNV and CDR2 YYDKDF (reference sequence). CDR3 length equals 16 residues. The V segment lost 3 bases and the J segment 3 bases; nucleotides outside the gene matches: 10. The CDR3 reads CATSRNRGGMDTEAFF. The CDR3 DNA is TGTGCCACCAGCAGGAACAGGGGAGGGATGGACACTGAAGCTTTCTTT. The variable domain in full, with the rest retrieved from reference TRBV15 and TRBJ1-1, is DAMVIQNPRYQVTQFGKPVTLSCSQTLNHNVMYWYQQKSSQAPKLLFHYYDKDFNNEADTPDNFQSRRPNTSFCFLDIRSPGLGDTAMYLCATSRNRGGMDTEAFFGQGTRLTVV.

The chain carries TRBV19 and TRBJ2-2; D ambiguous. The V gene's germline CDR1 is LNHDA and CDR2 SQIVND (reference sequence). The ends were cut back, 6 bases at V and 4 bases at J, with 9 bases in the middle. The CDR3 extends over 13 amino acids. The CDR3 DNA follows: TGTGCCAGTAGAAGAAGGCCCACCGGGGAGCTGTTTTTT. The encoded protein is CASRRRPTGELFF.